This T cell receptor beta chain was observed in a study of human T cells and chemical hapten exposure. In the study overall: Upper inner arm skin measuring around 2 cm by around 2 cm received 2% DPC for sensitization. Patients, chiefly female, had alopecia areata, totalis or universalis. Notes on the study in general: While controls formed fewer of them, expanded TCRs formed significantly more large CDR3 similarity clusters.

Germline V gene lookup returns CDR1 SGHTA and CDR2 FQGNSA. The CDR3 has 17 residues. Trimming removed 1 base from V and 2 bases from J, with 16 bases in between. In the original workflow: Counts of TCRs in each sample centred on a median of around 99,000 and extended from around 24,000 to 710,000. One entry per CDR3 protein, called by TCRdb with MiXCR from the RACE reads. The V and J calls reflect TCRdb's pipeline rather than the authors' work. The sample holds some 38,000 distinct CDR3 sequences, around 9.5% seen once. This sample's time point: patch test 3, about 24 weeks after DPC sensitization. Treatment defined: therapeutic diphenylcyclopropenone sensitization with weekly scalp DPC. From whole blood left unfractionated, total RNA was extracted. The sample holds many counts of this clonotype. Its target is unknown.

The origin of this receptor is a man between 50 and 59 years old with alopecia areata. Some clones in this sample may be carry-over from other donors' samples. This rearrangement joins TRBV7-2 to TRBJ2-3; D might be TRBD2 (7 bases). Here the sequenced sample was whole blood, taken in connection with sensitization to the hapten diphenylcyclopropenone (DPC). The CDR3, as DNA: TGTGCCAGCAGCTTAGTTGGGGGGGCAAGATTCACAGATACGCAGTATTTT. It encodes CASSLVGGARFTDTQYF.